The 25 T cell receptor beta chains listed next were all sequenced from one sample in a study of T cells in Graves' hyperthyroidism and ophthalmopathy. Using RNA transcripts as the source, TCR beta CDR3 regions were amplified. HTBI primers were the set used in a first-round RT-PCR of the TCR CDR3. TCRdb passed the multiplex PCR reads through MiXCR, listing each CDR3 protein once. The sample consists of about 210,000 distinct CDR3 sequences, under 20% of them appearing once. What was sequenced was blood. The source of these receptors is a man aged 50-59 years with Graves' hyperthyroidism.

In its sample, this clonotype was seen many times. The J gene is TRBJ2-5, the V gene TRBV20-1, with D perhaps matching TRBD1 (6 bases). Germline V lookup: CDR1 DFQATT, CDR2 SNEGSKA (reference sequence). V lost 1 base and J 0 bases, leaving 12 bases between the germline ends. CDR3 length equals 15 residues. CDR3 sequence reads: CSARVPRQDQETQYF. In nucleotides, the CDR3 is TGCAGTGCTAGAGTTCCACGACAGGACCAAGAGACCCAGTACTTC.

At least ten counts were recorded for this clonotype. The genes are TRBV11-3 and TRBJ2-7, with a weak D call TRBD1 (6 bases). The CDR3 length is 14 residues. Germline-derived CDR1 and CDR2 are SGHNT and YENEEA. The germline V and J ends were trimmed by 2 bases and 6 bases, with 14 bases remaining between them. CDR3 region: CASSLRQAQVEQYF. The CDR3 region has the DNA TGTGCCAGCAGCTTACGACAGGCCCAGGTCGAGCAGTACTTC.

This clonotype has at least ten counts. This chain joins TRBV6-6 and TRBJ2-1; 10 nucleotides match TRBD2. V shed 2 bases, J shed 3 bases, and the junction held 7 bases outside the gene matches. Germline values: CDR1 MNHNY, CDR2 SVGAGI (reference sequence). The CDR3 has 17 amino acids. CDR3 amino acids: CASSYAEREGNYNEQFF. Here the CDR3 DNA reads TGTGCCAGCAGTTACGCCGAGCGGGAGGGAAACTACAATGAGCAGTTCTTC.

This clonotype was counted at least ten times. J is TRBJ2-1 and V is TRBV2; the match to TRBD2 covers 8 bases. The CDR3 totals 14 residues. The V and J ends lost 3 bases and 3 bases, in that order; junction bases with no gene match: 1. Germline loops: CDR1 SNHLY, CDR2 FYNNEI. DNA for the CDR3: TGTGCCAGCAGTGAGACTAGCGTCTACAATGAGCAGTTCTTC. This encodes CASSETSVYNEQFF.

There are many counts of this clonotype. This chain uses TRBV12-3 or TRBV12-4 with TRBJ2-3, with 8 bases that match TRBD1. The CDR3 loop spans 15 amino acids. J was trimmed by 2 bases and V by 6 bases; bases with no gene match: 7. CDR3 protein: CASRTGDRPTDTQYF. The CDR3, as DNA: TGTGCCAGCAGAACTGGGGACAGGCCCACAGATACGCAGTATTTT.

The J gene is TRBJ1-1, the V gene TRBV27; D is ambiguous. Germline V CDR1 and CDR2: MNHEY, SMNVEV (reference sequence). V lost 8 bases to trimming and J lost 1 base, with 14 bases between them. The CDR3 has 14 residues. The CDR3 sequence is CASRLRGGNTEAFF. CDR3 DNA sequence: TGTGCCAGCCGATTGCGGGGAGGGAACACTGAAGCTTTCTTT.

The CDR3 loop is CASSLGGPGELFF. CDR3 coding DNA: TGTGCCAGCAGTTTGGGTGGACCCGGGGAGCTGTTTTTT. The gene calls are TRBV12-3 or TRBV12-4 and TRBJ2-2; D gene ambiguous. V dropped 3 bases and J dropped 6 bases, with 8 bases sitting between them. There are 13 residues in the CDR3.

This clonotype was seen repeatedly, ten times or more. The genes are TRBV7-2 and TRBJ1-5, with a weak D call TRBD1 (5 bases). Trimming left V 3 bases short and J 4 bases short, with 10 bases between. Germline assignment: CDR1 SGHTA and CDR2 FQGNSA. This CDR3 has 14 residues. CDR3 loop: CASSLGRSNQPQHF. The CDR3, as DNA: TGTGCCAGCAGCTTGGGACGGTCGAATCAGCCCCAGCATTTT.

Many counts were recorded for this clonotype. This chain links TRBV18 with TRBJ1-2; a possible D gene is TRBD1 (5 bases). Trimming removed 0 bases at V and 8 bases at J, with 13 bases between. This CDR3 has 14 amino acids. Germline V gene lookup returns CDR1 KGHSH and CDR2 LQKENI. This CDR3 reads CASSPPGGAEGYTF. The CDR3, as DNA: TGTGCCAGCTCACCACCAGGCGGGGCAGAAGGCTACACCTTC.

This clonotype was seen just once. A much larger clone lies a single base off, so this may be a read error. The conserved closing phenylalanine or tryptophan is absent in this CDR3, likely reflecting a read error. The V gene is TRBV7-2, the J gene TRBJ2-7; TRBD2 agrees at 10 bases. Germline V gene sequence: CDR1 SGHTA, CDR2 FQGNSA. Germline trimming cut 5 bases from V and 3 bases from J; bases unmatched to any gene: 7. The CDR3 spans 15 residues. Here the CDR3 DNA reads TGTGCCAGCAGCGTGGGACTAGCGCAGGGCTACGAGCAGTACCTC. Its protein is CASSVGLAQGYEQYL.

This clonotype was counted a few times. The rearrangement joins TRBV20-1 to TRBJ2-1, with 8 bases that match TRBD2. Germline V lookup: CDR1 DFQATT, CDR2 SNEGSKA (reference sequence). The trim removed 3 bases at V and 2 bases at J, leaving 3 bases unmatched. The CDR3 is 14 residues long. The CDR3 region has the DNA TGCAGTGCTAGGACTAGCGAGGCCTACAATGAGCAGTTCTTC. Translated: CSARTSEAYNEQFF.

This clonotype was counted ten times or more. This chain links TRBV18 with TRBJ2-1; D gene uncertain. The CDR3 covers 13 residues. Germline CDR1 and CDR2: KGHSH and LQKENI. The V gene lost 6 bases and the J gene lost 6 bases, with 12 bases spanning the gap. The CDR3 nucleotides are TGTGCCAGCTCCCCTCCGGGCCTCAATGAGCAGTTCTTC. It is translated as CASSPPGLNEQFF.

The sample holds a few counts of this clonotype. This chain links TRBV14 with TRBJ2-5, with TRBD2 identical over 9 bases. V gave up 6 bases and J gave up 3 bases; unmatched junction bases: 2. This CDR3 contains 13 residues. The germline V gene has CDR1 SGHDN and CDR2 FVKESK. The CDR3 DNA reads as TGTGCCAGCAGGAGACTAGCGGAAGAGACCCAGTACTTC. This encodes CASRRLAEETQYF.

The V and J genes are TRBV6-5 and TRBJ2-2; D unclear. Germline lookup yields CDR1 MNHEY and CDR2 SVGAGI. This CDR3 region has 16 residues. The ends were cut back, 0 bases at V and 1 base at J, with 9 bases in the middle. The CDR3 bases are TGTGCCAGCAGTTACTCGAACCCCGGGAACACCGGGGAGCTGTTTTTT. Its protein product is CASSYSNPGNTGELFF.

In its sample, this clonotype was seen many times. V usage is TRBV12-3 or TRBV12-4 and J usage is TRBJ2-1; no reliable D call. Trimming stripped 5 bases from V and 9 bases from J, with 11 bases between. The CDR3 runs 12 residues. CDR3 amino acids: CASSPQVIEQFF. CDR3 nucleotides: TGTGCCAGCAGTCCTCAAGTGATTGAGCAGTTCTTC.

This clonotype was seen a few times. The germline gene is not matched at one end of the junction; a read error may be the cause. The chain carries TRBV18 and TRBJ2-1; TRBD2 aligns across 9 bases. There are 15 residues in the CDR3. In germline, CDR1 is KGHSH, CDR2 LQKENI. The CDR3 region has the DNA TGTACCAGCTCACCTGTATGGACTAGCGCCAATGAGCAGTTCTTC. This sequence encodes CTSSPVWTSANEQFF. Combining the CDR3 with reference TRBV18 and TRBJ2-1 gives the whole variable domain NAGVMQNPRHLVRRRGQEARLRCSPMKGHSHVYWYRQLPEEGLKFMVYLQKENIIDESGMPKERFSAEFPKEGPSILRIQQVVRGDSAAYFCTSSPVWTSANEQFFGPGTRLTVL.

The chain has TRBV18 and TRBJ1-1; the D gene is possibly TRBD1 (5 bases). Germline V CDR1 and CDR2: KGHSH, LQKENI. V dropped 4 bases and J dropped 3 bases, with 18 bases sitting between them. The CDR3 sequence is 16 residues long. The CDR3 protein is CASSLRGGSGYTEAFF. DNA for the CDR3: TGTGCCAGCTCACTCCGCGGGGGAAGCGGGTACACTGAAGCTTTCTTT. The full variable domain, rest sourced from reference TRBV18 and TRBJ1-1, is NAGVMQNPRHLVRRRGQEARLRCSPMKGHSHVYWYRQLPEEGLKFMVYLQKENIIDESGMPKERFSAEFPKEGPSILRIQQVVRGDSAAYFCASSLRGGSGYTEAFFGQGTRLTVV.

This clonotype occurred many times. The chain joins TRBV19 to TRBJ1-5; D remains ambiguous. The germline V gene encodes CDR1 LNHDA and CDR2 SQIVND (reference sequence). CDR3 length equals 13 residues. Trimming removed 5 bases at V and 5 bases at J, with 10 bases between. CDR3 nucleotide sequence: TGTGCCAGTAGTGCATGGGGTCATCAGCCCCAGCATTTT. This encodes CASSAWGHQPQHF.

The rearrangement links TRBV28 to TRBJ2-7, with TRBD2 matching over 8 bases. This CDR3 has 16 residues. Germline trimming cut 6 bases from V and 3 bases from J; bases unmatched to any gene: 13. CDR1 is MDHEN and CDR2 is SYDVKM in the germline V gene. Here the CDR3 reads CASRRGSGDSGYEQYF. CDR3 nucleotide sequence: TGTGCCAGCAGGAGGGGTAGCGGGGATTCGGGCTACGAGCAGTACTTC. The entire variable domain, with the rest obtained from reference TRBV28 and TRBJ2-7, is as follows: DVKVTQSSRYLVKRTGEKVFLECVQDMDHENMFWYRQDPGLGLRLIYFSYDVKMKEKGDIPEGYSVSREKKERFSLILESASTNQTSMYLCASRRGSGDSGYEQYFGPGTRLTVT.

The V call is TRBV12-3 or TRBV12-4, the J call TRBJ2-7; maybe TRBD1 (6 bases). V dropped 6 bases and J dropped 6 bases, with 18 bases sitting between them. The CDR3 extends over 14 amino acids. The CDR3 region has the DNA TGTGCCAGCAGCAGAACAGGGTTAGGCCGCGAGCAGTACTTC. Protein sequence: CASSRTGLGREQYF.

This clonotype has ten or more counts. CDR3 bases: TGTGCCAGCAGTGAACAGGGGAATGGTCAGCCCCAGCATTTT. It specifies CASSEQGNGQPQHF. The chain couples TRBV2 to TRBJ1-5; TRBD1 is a possible D gene (6 bases). Trimming took off 2 bases at V and 6 bases at J, with 11 bases between the two ends. Germline V CDR1 and CDR2: SNHLY, FYNNEI. The CDR3 runs to 14 residues.

This clonotype has ten or more counts. This sequence joins TRBV12-3 or TRBV12-4 and TRBJ2-7; TRBD1 or TRBD2 may be the D gene (5 bases each). Deletions cut 10 bases from V and 2 bases from J, with 18 bases between. CDR3 length: 14 amino acids. The CDR3 DNA follows: TGTGCCAAGAATGGGACCCCCTCGCCCTACGAGCAGTACTTC. Translated, it gives CAKNGTPSPYEQYF.

This CDR3 is CASSQEGLPKGYEQYF. The CDR3 nucleotides are TGCGCCAGCAGCCAAGAAGGGCTCCCTAAGGGCTACGAGCAGTACTTC. The V and J genes are TRBV4-1 and TRBJ2-7; D unresolved. CDR3 length: 16 residues. Germline V gives CDR1 MGHRA, CDR2 YSYEKL. Trimming removed 0 bases from V and 3 bases from J, with 15 bases in between.

This clonotype was detected many times. The V call is TRBV12-3 or TRBV12-4, the J call TRBJ2-6; 7 positions agree with TRBD1. The V segment lost 5 bases and the J segment 4 bases; nucleotides outside the gene matches: 5. The CDR3 is 15 residues long. The CDR3, as DNA: TGTGCCAGCAGTAGACAGGGAACCGGGGCCAACGTCCTGACTTTC. Translating it yields CASSRQGTGANVLTF.

This chain links TRBV9 with TRBJ1-4; 7 bases fit TRBD1. Trimming cost V 3 bases and J 8 bases; bases outside gene matches: 10. Germline V gene sequence: CDR1 SGDLS, CDR2 YYNGEE. The CDR3 extends over 15 amino acids. This chain's CDR3 is CASSARQGGGEKLFF. The CDR3 bases are TGTGCCAGCAGCGCTCGACAGGGCGGGGGCGAAAAACTGTTTTTT.